This T cell receptor (beta chain) comes out of a study of blood T cell repertoires in COVID-19. Across the whole study: T cells, B-cell-depleted T cells, or PBMCs provided the cDNA or gDNA that served as material.

TCRdb keeps only in-frame clones here, not all; method: immunoSEQ multiplex PCR. The table lists approximately 110,000 clones, under 75% of them singletons. The ends were cut back, 3 bases at V and 3 bases at J, with 11 bases in the middle. There are 14 residues in the CDR3. The germline V gene has CDR1 MNHNS and CDR2 SASEGT. The V and J genes are TRBV6-1 and TRBJ1-2; no firm D call. This TCR was sampled from a man older than 75 with acute or convalescent COVID-19. The sequenced sample consisted of peripheral blood. Here the CDR3 DNA reads TGTGCCAGCAGTGAGCGCCAGGCCTACTATGGCTACACCTTC. Protein: CASSERQAYYGYTF.